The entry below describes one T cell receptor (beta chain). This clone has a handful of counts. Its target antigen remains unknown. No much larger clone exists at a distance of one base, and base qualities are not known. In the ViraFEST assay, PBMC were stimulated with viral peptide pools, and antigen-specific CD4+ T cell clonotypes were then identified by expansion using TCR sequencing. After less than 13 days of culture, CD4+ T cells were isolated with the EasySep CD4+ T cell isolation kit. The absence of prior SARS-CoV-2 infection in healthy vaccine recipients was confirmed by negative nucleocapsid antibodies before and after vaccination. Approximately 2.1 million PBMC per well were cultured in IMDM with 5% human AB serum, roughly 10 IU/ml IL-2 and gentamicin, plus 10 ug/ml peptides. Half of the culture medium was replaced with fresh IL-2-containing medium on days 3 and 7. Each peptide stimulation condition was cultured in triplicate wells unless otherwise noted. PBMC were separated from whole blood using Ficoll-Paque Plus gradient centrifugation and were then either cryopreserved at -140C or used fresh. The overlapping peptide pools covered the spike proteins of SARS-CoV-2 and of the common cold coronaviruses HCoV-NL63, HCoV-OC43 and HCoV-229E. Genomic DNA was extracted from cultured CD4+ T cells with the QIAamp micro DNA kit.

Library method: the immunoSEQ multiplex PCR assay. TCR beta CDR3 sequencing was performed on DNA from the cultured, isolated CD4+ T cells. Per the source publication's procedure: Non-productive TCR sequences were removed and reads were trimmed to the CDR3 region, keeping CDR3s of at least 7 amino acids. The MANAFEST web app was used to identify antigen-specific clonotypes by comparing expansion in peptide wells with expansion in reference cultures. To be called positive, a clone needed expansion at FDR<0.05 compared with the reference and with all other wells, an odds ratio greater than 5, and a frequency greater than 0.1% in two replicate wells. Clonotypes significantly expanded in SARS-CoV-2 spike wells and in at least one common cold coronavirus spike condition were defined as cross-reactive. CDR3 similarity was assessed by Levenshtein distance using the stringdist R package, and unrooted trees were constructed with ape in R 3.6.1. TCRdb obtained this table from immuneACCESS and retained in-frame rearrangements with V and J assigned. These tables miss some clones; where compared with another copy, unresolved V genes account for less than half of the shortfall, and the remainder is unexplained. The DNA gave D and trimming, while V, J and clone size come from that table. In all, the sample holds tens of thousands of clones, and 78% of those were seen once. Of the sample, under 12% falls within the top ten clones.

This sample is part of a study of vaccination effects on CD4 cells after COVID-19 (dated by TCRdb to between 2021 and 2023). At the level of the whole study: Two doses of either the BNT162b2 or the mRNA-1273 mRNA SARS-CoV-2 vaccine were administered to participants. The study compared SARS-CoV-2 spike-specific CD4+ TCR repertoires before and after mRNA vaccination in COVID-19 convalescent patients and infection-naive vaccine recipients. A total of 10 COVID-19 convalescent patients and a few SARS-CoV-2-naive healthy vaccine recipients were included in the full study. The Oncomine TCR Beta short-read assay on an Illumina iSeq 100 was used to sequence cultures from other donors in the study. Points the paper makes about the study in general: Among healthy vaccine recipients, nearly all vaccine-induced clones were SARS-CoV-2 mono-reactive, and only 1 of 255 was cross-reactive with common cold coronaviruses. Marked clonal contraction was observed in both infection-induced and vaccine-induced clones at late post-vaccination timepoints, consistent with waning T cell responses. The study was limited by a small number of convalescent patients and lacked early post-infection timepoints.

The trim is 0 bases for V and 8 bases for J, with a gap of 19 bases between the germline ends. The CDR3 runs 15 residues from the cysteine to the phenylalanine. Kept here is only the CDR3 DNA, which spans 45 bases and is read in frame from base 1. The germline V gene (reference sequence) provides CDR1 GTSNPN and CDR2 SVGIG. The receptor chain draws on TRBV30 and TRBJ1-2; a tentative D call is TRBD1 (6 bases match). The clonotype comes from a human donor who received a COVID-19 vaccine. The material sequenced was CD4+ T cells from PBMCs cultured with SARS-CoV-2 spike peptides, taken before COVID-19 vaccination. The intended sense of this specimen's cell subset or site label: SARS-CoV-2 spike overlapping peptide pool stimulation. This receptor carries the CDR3 CAWSVVRGQSRGYTF. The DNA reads TGTGCCTGGAGTGTAGTCAGGGGCCAGTCGAGGGGCTACACCTTC.